This T cell receptor beta chain was profiled in a study of blood T cell repertoires in COVID-19. Across the whole study: Whether acute or convalescent, the COVID-19 samples came from the United States, Italy and Spain. From T cells, B-cell-depleted T cells, or PBMCs came the material, which was cDNA or gDNA.

Original analysis: Estimation of nucleated cell counts relied on the amplification of reference gene primers. The table came from immunoSEQ multiplex PCR; TCRdb's copy has only in-frame clones and leaves some out. That table is the source of V, J and clone size, and D and trimming were worked out from the DNA. The sample contains under 250,000 clones, 90% of which appear only once. Patients at the Seattle site were enrolled during active infection and followed longitudinally. V shed 5 bases and J 7 bases; nucleotides not matched to a gene: 9. This CDR3 comprises 16 residues. The germline V gene encodes CDR1 MNHNY and CDR2 SVGAGI (reference sequence).

The receptor's source is a man aged 25 to 40 with COVID-19, enrolled during active disease. V is TRBV6-6 and J is TRBJ1-6, with 9 bases lining up with TRBD1. Specimen: peripheral blood. In DNA, the CDR3 is TGTGCCAGCAGTCTAAAAGACAGGGGGACGAATTCACCCCTCCACTTT. This encodes CASSLKDRGTNSPLHF.